This entry lists 19 T cell receptor beta chains sequenced from one sample in a study of human T cells and chemical hapten exposure. Time point specified: patch test 2, 6 weeks after DPC sensitization. Noted treatment: therapeutic diphenylcyclopropenone sensitization with weekly scalp DPC. Each CDR3 protein gets one entry after TCRdb re-called the RACE reads with MiXCR. The sample has approximately 80,000 distinct CDR3 sequences, about 10% seen once; the top ten hold 2% to 3%. The sample in question was whole blood, obtained in connection with sensitization to the hapten diphenylcyclopropenone (DPC). These receptors all stem from a woman aged 25 to 39 with alopecia areata. Some clones in this sample may be carry-over from other donors' samples.

This clonotype was seen only a few times. The J gene is TRBJ2-1, the V gene TRBV11-3; D gene uncertain. The germline V gene has CDR1 SGHNT and CDR2 YENEEA. The CDR3 loop spans 13 amino acids. Trimming took 7 bases from V and 9 from J, leaving 16 bases between them. The CDR3 DNA reads TGTGCCAGCACCACAACAATGAAGGGTGAGCAGTTCTTC. Translating gives CASTTTMKGEQFF.

This chain uses TRBV6-1 with TRBJ2-3; 8 nucleotides line up with TRBD1. V was pared by 4 bases and J by 0 bases, with 6 bases of the junction left unmatched. Germline lookup yields CDR1 MNHNS and CDR2 SASEGT. This CDR3 contains 16 residues. DNA for the CDR3: TGTGCCAGCAGTGGAGGACAGGGCATAAGCACAGATACGCAGTATTTT. Its protein is CASSGGQGISTDTQYF.

This chain uses TRBV9 with TRBJ2-1, with 14 bases fitting TRBD2. The CDR3 loop spans 16 amino acids. CDR1 is SGDLS and CDR2 is YYNGEE in the germline V gene. The V gene end was trimmed by 2 bases and the J gene end by 8 bases; junction bases not matched to a gene: 6. CDR3 DNA sequence: TGTGCCAGCAGCGTCTCCGGGACTAGCGGGAGTTATGAGCAGTTCTTC. As protein: CASSVSGTSGSYEQFF.

This clonotype was seen only a few times. This rearrangement joins TRBV9 to TRBJ2-7, with a weak D call TRBD1 (6 bases). This CDR3 region has 13 residues. The germline V gene encodes CDR1 SGDLS and CDR2 YYNGEE. Trimming left V 4 bases short and J 6 bases short, with 14 bases between. CDR3 amino acids: CASSIRGATEQYF. Here the CDR3 DNA reads TGTGCCAGCAGCATCAGGGGTGCCACCGAGCAGTACTTC.

This clonotype was observed many times. The chain combines TRBV10-3 with TRBJ2-1; D tentatively reads TRBD1 or TRBD2 (5 bases each). The CDR3 loop spans 13 amino acids. Germline lookup yields CDR1 ENHRY and CDR2 SYGVKD. V was cut by 4 bases and J by 4 bases, with 8 bases left in between. The CDR3 region has the DNA TGTGCCATCAGTGTTGGGGGTTACAATGAGCAGTTCTTC. This translates into CAISVGGYNEQFF.

The chain combines TRBV20-1 with TRBJ1-1; D is uncertain. The CDR3 contains 13 residues. Trimming took off 1 base at V and 1 base at J, with 7 bases between the two ends. Germline V gene sequence: CDR1 DFQATT, CDR2 SNEGSKA (reference sequence). CDR3 region: CSARVYRNTEAFF. CDR3 sequence (DNA): TGCAGTGCTAGAGTTTATAGGAACACTGAAGCTTTCTTT.

Many counts were recorded for this clonotype. J is TRBJ2-5 and V is TRBV7-2; possibly TRBD1 for D (5 bases). V dropped 5 bases and J dropped 2 bases, with 9 bases sitting between them. This CDR3 contains 13 residues. Germline V gene sequence: CDR1 SGHTA, CDR2 FQGNSA. The CDR3 DNA sequence: TGTGCCAGCAGCCGCGGACATCAAGAGACCCAGTACTTC. This codes for CASSRGHQETQYF.

The chain recombines TRBV7-2 with TRBJ2-1; D tentatively fits TRBD1 or TRBD2 (5 bases each). Trimming stripped 2 bases from V and 1 base from J, with 9 bases between. The CDR3 spans 15 residues. The germline CDR1 and CDR2 sequences are SGHTA and FQGNSA. Written as DNA, the CDR3 is TGTGCCAGCAGCTTAAGGGGCGGGTCCTACAATGAGCAGTTCTTC. This gives the protein CASSLRGGSYNEQFF.

This clonotype was picked up a small number of times. The chain carries TRBV27 and TRBJ2-1; D not certain. Germline lookup yields CDR1 MNHEY and CDR2 SMNVEV (reference sequence). Trimming removed 2 bases from V and 4 bases from J, with 9 bases in between. This CDR3 has 14 residues. DNA of the CDR3: TGTGCCAGCAGTTTAGTGGTGCCGTACAATGAGCAGTTCTTC. Translation: CASSLVVPYNEQFF.

The rearrangement uses TRBV11-2 and TRBJ2-7, with D perhaps TRBD1 (5 bases). Germline V gene lookup returns CDR1 SGHAT and CDR2 FQNNGV. The V and J ends lost 1 base and 0 bases respectively, with 10 bases between them. The CDR3 contains 15 residues. This CDR3 is CASSLGFDSSYEQYF. CDR3 bases: TGTGCCAGCAGCTTAGGCTTCGACAGCTCCTACGAGCAGTACTTC.

In this sample, this clonotype turned up many times. This CDR3 is CSVEGTANTEAFF. The CDR3 coding sequence is TGCAGCGTTGAAGGGACAGCGAACACTGAAGCTTTCTTT. The V call is TRBV29-1, the J call TRBJ1-1; possible D gene TRBD1, 6 bases. V lost 1 base to trimming and J lost 1 base, with 7 bases between them. Germline V gene lookup returns CDR1 SQVTM and CDR2 ANQGSEA. The CDR3 length is 13 residues.

This clonotype was detected many times. V and J are TRBV6-2 or TRBV6-3 and TRBJ2-7; D gene ambiguous. This CDR3 has 12 amino acids. The V end lost 0 bases, the J end lost 7 bases, and 7 bases lay between the germline ends. Germline assignment: CDR1 MNHEY and CDR2 SVGEGT. CDR3: CASSYSSGEQYF. The CDR3 DNA follows: TGTGCCAGCAGTTACTCGTCTGGTGAGCAGTACTTC.

V usage is TRBV14 and J usage is TRBJ2-6; D is unclear. The CDR3 is made up of 16 amino acids. Germline V gene lookup returns CDR1 SGHDN and CDR2 FVKESK. Between the trimmed V and J ends, which lost 0 bases and 2 bases, there was a span of 8 bases. CDR3 sequence: CASSQDRPPGANVLTF. The CDR3 bases are TGTGCCAGCAGCCAAGATCGACCCCCTGGGGCCAACGTCCTGACTTTC.

This clonotype was found a few times. The chain carries TRBV11-3 and TRBJ1-3; D gene ambiguous. There are 14 residues in the CDR3. The germline gives CDR1 SGHNT, CDR2 YENEEA. V lost 0 bases and J lost 0, with 3 bases in between. CDR3 bases: TGTGCCAGCAGCTTAGACCCCTCTGGAAACACCATATATTTT. As protein: CASSLDPSGNTIYF.

This clonotype was counted many times. The genes are TRBV7-9 and TRBJ2-1, with TRBD2 matching 8 bases. Germline assignment: CDR1 SEHNR and CDR2 FQNEAQ (reference sequence). The junction had 6 bases not matched to a gene; V was cut back by 4 bases and J by 7 bases. This CDR3 region has 14 residues. CDR3 sequence: CASSSGLVGNEQFF. Written as DNA, the CDR3 is TGTGCCAGCAGCTCGGGACTAGTGGGTAATGAGCAGTTCTTC. The entire variable domain, with the rest obtained from reference TRBV7-9 and TRBJ2-1, is as follows: DTGVSQNPRHKITKRGQNVTFRCDPISEHNRLYWYRQTLGQGPEFLTYFQNEAQLEKSRLLSDRFSAERPKGSFSTLEIQRTEQGDSAMYLCASSSGLVGNEQFFGPGTRLTVL.

The chain couples TRBV6-2 or TRBV6-3 to TRBJ2-2; TRBD2 aligns across 7 bases. Germline values: CDR1 MNHEY, CDR2 SVGEGT. The V and J ends lost 4 bases and 7 bases, in that order; junction bases with no gene match: 9. The CDR3 has 15 amino acids. Here the CDR3 reads CASSLDGRNGGELFF. The CDR3 region has the DNA TGTGCCAGCAGTTTGGACGGGAGGAATGGCGGGGAGCTGTTTTTT.

This clonotype was seen repeatedly, ten times or more. The V and J genes are TRBV4-3 and TRBJ2-4, with D tentatively TRBD2 (5 bases). This CDR3 has 15 residues. The germline V gene has CDR1 LGHNA and CDR2 YSLEER. Deletions cut 0 bases from V and 6 bases from J, with 12 bases between. CDR3 sequence: CASSQEEGRGNIQYF. CDR3 in DNA: TGCGCCAGCAGCCAAGAAGAAGGACGGGGAAACATTCAGTACTTC.

This clonotype occurred a few times. The genes are TRBV29-1 and TRBJ1-1; D is ambiguous. Germline CDR1 reads SQVTM; CDR2 reads ANQGSEA. This CDR3 spans 14 amino acids. With 5 bases removed from V and 4 bases from J, the gap between germline ends came to 17 bases. In nucleotides, the CDR3 is TGCAGCGTTCTCCTCCAGGCCAACCCCACTGAAGCTTTCTTT. This translates into CSVLLQANPTEAFF.

This clonotype was found many times. This rearrangement joins TRBV12-3 or TRBV12-4 to TRBJ1-6; the D gene is possibly TRBD1 (5 bases). The ends were cut back, 6 bases at V and 8 bases at J, with 17 bases in the middle. The CDR3 loop spans 15 amino acids. DNA for the CDR3: TGTGCCAGCAGCCCGACCTGGGGGGGTGATTCACCCCTCCACTTT. As protein: CASSPTWGGDSPLHF.